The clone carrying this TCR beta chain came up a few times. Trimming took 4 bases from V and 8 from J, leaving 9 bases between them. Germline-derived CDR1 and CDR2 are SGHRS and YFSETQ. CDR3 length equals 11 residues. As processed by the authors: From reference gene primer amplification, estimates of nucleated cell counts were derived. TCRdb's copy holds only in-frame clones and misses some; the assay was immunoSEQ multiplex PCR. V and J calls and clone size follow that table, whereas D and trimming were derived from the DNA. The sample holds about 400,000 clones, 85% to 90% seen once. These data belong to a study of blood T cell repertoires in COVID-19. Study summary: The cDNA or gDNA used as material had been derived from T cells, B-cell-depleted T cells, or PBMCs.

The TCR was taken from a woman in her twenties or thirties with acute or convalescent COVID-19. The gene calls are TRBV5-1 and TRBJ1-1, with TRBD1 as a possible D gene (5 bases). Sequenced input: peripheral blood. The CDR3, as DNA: TGCGCCAGCAGCACTGACAGAGAAGCTTTCTTT. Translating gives CASSTDREAFF. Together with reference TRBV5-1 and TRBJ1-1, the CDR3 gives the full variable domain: KAGVTQTPRYLIKTRGQQVTLSCSPISGHRSVSWYQQTPGQGLQFLFEYFSETQRNKGNFPGRFSGRQFSNSRSEMNVSTLELGDSALYLCASSTDREAFFGQGTRLTVV.